This T cell receptor beta chain is drawn from a study of long-term antiretroviral therapy in people with HIV. Study context: First collections came about a decade before the 2015 immediate-ART recommendation. Study outcomes and limitations: ART adherence was not documented, and neither viral resistance nor therapy changes had any data. Repertoires from HIV showed CDR3 length ranges narrower than those of controls.

There are 14 residues in the CDR3. With V trimmed by 5 bases and J by 4 bases, 7 bases remained unmatched. CDR1 and CDR2 (germline): SNHLY, FYNNEI. Survey level was the resolution at which the v3.0 immunoSEQ assay ran. Sequencing used immunoSEQ multiplex PCR; TCRdb keeps in-frame clones, though not all of them. The sample contains 8,500 to 14,000 clones, about 89% of which appear only once. A remark on this clone: Its antigen is not known.

The content of samples before DNA extraction was roughly 0.95-11 million cryopreserved PBMC. The TCR comes from a woman in her thirties or forties with HIV. The chain joins TRBV2 to TRBJ1-1; 7 bases line up with TRBD1. This material consisted of unsorted PBMCs, taken 0.2 years before starting antiretroviral therapy. DNA for the CDR3: TGTGCCAGCAGTAGGCGACAGGGTAGCACTGAAGCTTTCTTT. As protein: CASSRRQGSTEAFF.